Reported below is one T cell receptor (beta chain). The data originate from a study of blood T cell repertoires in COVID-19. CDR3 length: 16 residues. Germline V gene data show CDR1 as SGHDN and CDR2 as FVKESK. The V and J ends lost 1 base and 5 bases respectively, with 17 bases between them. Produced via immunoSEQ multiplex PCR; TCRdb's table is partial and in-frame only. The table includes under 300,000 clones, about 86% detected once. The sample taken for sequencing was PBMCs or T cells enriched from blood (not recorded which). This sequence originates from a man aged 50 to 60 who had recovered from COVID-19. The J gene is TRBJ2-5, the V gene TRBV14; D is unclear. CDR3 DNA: TGTGCCAGCAGCCAAGGAAGTGGGCGTTCCTGGGAGACCCAGTACTTC. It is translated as CASSQGSGRSWETQYF.